These 4 T cell receptor beta chains came from one sample sequenced in a study of blood T cell repertoires in COVID-19. TCRdb keeps only in-frame clones here, not all; method: immunoSEQ multiplex PCR. The data hold roughly 90,000 clones, with over 75% observed a single time. What was sequenced was peripheral blood. These receptors all come from an elderly woman with COVID-19, enrolled during active disease.

Relative to its sample, this clone is medium-sized. The V gene is TRBV21-1, the J gene TRBJ1-2. TRBV21-1 is tagged as a pseudogene. The CDR3 consists of 14 residues. CDR3 DNA sequence: TGTGCCAGCAGCAAATCCGCGAGAGGGATCGGCTACACCTTC. It translates to CASSKSARGIGYTF.

The V and J genes are TRBV7-9 and TRBJ1-5; a weak D match, TRBD1 (6 bases). Between the trimmed V and J ends, which lost 1 base and 10 bases, there was a span of 14 bases. CDR1 and CDR2 (germline): SEHNR, FQNEAQ (reference sequence). CDR3 length equals 14 residues. The CDR3 DNA reads TGTGCCAGCAGCTTAGACGGCCAGGGGCGACCCCAGCATTTT. Amino acids: CASSLDGQGRPQHF.

The J gene is TRBJ1-4, the V gene TRBV7-2, with D hard to call. Germline V gives CDR1 SGHTA, CDR2 FQGNSA. V was cut by 1 base and J by 8 bases, with 11 bases left in between. The CDR3 spans 14 residues. The DNA of the CDR3 is TGTGCCAGCAGCTTAGGGAGACGGGGAGAAAAACTGTTTTTT. Translated, it gives CASSLGRRGEKLFF.

The gene calls are TRBV3-1 (or the pseudogene TRBV3-2) and TRBJ2-3, with 8 bases that match TRBD2. CDR1 and CDR2 from the germline V gene are LGHDT and YNNKEL (reference sequence). The CDR3 consists of 16 residues. J lost 0 bases, V lost 1 base, and 3 bases had no gene match. The CDR3 spells CASSQGSGESTDTQYF. The CDR3 coding sequence is TGTGCCAGCAGCCAAGGTAGCGGGGAAAGCACAGATACGCAGTATTTT.